The 19 T cell receptor beta chains reported below all come from one sample, sequenced in a study of vaccination effects on CD4 cells after COVID-19. For these TCRs, the target antigens are not known. ViraFEST expansion of antigen-specific CD4+ T cells with viral peptide pools preceded sequencing. Culture lasted 10 days before CD4+ T cell isolation. According to the study, vaccine recipients showed no prior SARS-CoV-2 infection and negative nucleocapsid antibodies. Using immunoSEQ multiplex PCR, the repertoire was profiled, and TCRdb retains in-frame clones only, with some absent. The sample shows roughly 33,000 clones, around four fifths of them seen only once. The sample in question was CD4+ T cells from PBMCs cultured with HCoV-OC43 spike peptides, obtained before COVID-19 vaccination. The subset is: HCoV-OC43 spike overlapping peptide pool stimulation. The receptors stem from a human donor who received a COVID-19 vaccine.

CDR3 nucleotide sequence: TGTGCCAGCAGTAGGAGGGGGAGCACTGAAGCTTTCTTT. Translating it yields CASSRRGSTEAFF. The chain employs TRBV2 and TRBJ1-1; TRBD1 is a possible D gene (6 bases). V lost 5 bases and J 4 bases, leaving 11 bases between the germline ends. Germline lookup yields CDR1 SNHLY and CDR2 FYNNEI. The CDR3 is 13 residues long.

A remark on this clone: This specimen includes other DNA sequences encoding the same CDR3. The V call is TRBV5-1, the J call TRBJ1-1; 8 bases line up with TRBD1. With V trimmed by 5 bases and J by 2 bases, 8 bases remained unmatched. The CDR3 is made up of 15 amino acids. Germline V gene data show CDR1 as SGHRS and CDR2 as YFSETQ. The CDR3 bases are TGCGCCAGCAGTCTTGGGACAGGACAAAACACTGAAGCTTTCTTT. Translated, it gives CASSLGTGQNTEAFF.

CDR3 amino acids: CASSPVLVETQYF. As DNA, the CDR3 is TGTGCCAGCTCACCAGTGCTAGTGGAGACCCAGTACTTC. The rearrangement joins TRBV18 to TRBJ2-5; D unclear. V was cut by 2 bases and J by 5 bases, with 9 bases left in between. Germline V gene sequence: CDR1 KGHSH, CDR2 LQKENI. The CDR3 is made up of 13 amino acids.

The chain links TRBV12-5 to TRBJ2-5; D remains unclear. The germline V gene encodes CDR1 LGHNT and CDR2 FRNRAP. V lost 1 base and J 4 bases, leaving 4 bases between the germline ends. CDR3 length: 12 amino acids. CDR3 amino acids: CASGLEVETQYF. CDR3 nucleotide sequence: TGTGCTAGTGGTTTGGAGGTAGAGACCCAGTACTTC.

The chain couples TRBV19 to TRBJ1-6, with TRBD1 matching over 11 bases. J lost 10 bases, V lost 8 bases, and 10 bases had no gene match. The CDR3 totals 15 residues. CDR1 is LNHDA, CDR2 SQIVND, per germline (reference sequence). CDR3 nucleotides: TGTGCCAGTGGGGACAGGGGGATATTAAGATCACCCCTCCACTTT. As protein: CASGDRGILRSPLHF.

V gene TRBV29-1 combines with J gene TRBJ2-7; 10 positions agree with TRBD1. This CDR3 region has 12 residues. CDR1 is SQVTM and CDR2 is ANQGSEA in the germline V gene. After removal of 4 bases from V and 7 bases from J, the junction contained 4 bases not matched to a gene. The chain's CDR3 is CSVGQGAREQYF. The CDR3 coding sequence is TGCAGCGTTGGACAGGGGGCGCGGGAGCAGTACTTC.

The chain has TRBV19 and TRBJ2-5; D tentatively reads TRBD1 or TRBD2 (5 bases each). The CDR3 contains 13 residues. CDR1 LNHDA and CDR2 SQIVND come from the germline V gene (reference sequence). V was pared by 3 bases and J by 7 bases, with 12 bases between. The CDR3 loop reads CASSIGGRGTQYF. For the CDR3, the DNA is TGTGCCAGTAGTATTGGGGGAAGGGGGACCCAGTACTTC.

The genes are TRBV7-2 and TRBJ2-3, with TRBD2 matching 8 bases. V lost 3 bases and J lost 1; bases outside the gene matches: 6. In germline, CDR1 is SGHTA, CDR2 FQGNSA. The CDR3 has 16 residues. CDR3 DNA sequence: TGTGCCAGCAGCTTCCAAGCGGGGGCGGGCACAGATACGCAGTATTTT. Its protein is CASSFQAGAGTDTQYF.

The chain has TRBV28 and TRBJ2-7, with D tentatively TRBD2 (6 bases). Per germline, CDR1 MDHEN and CDR2 SYDVKM. V dropped 10 bases and J dropped 2 bases, with 12 bases sitting between them. This CDR3 has 12 residues. The chain's CDR3 is CATSSVPYEQYF. For the CDR3, the DNA is TGTGCCACCTCTAGCGTACCCTACGAGCAGTACTTC.

The chain links TRBV4-1 to TRBJ1-2; 8 bases fit TRBD1. Germline CDR1 and CDR2: MGHRA and YSYEKL. V lost 0 bases, J lost 1 base, and 7 bases stayed unmatched. There are 17 residues in the CDR3. Here the CDR3 DNA reads TGCGCCAGCAGCCAAGATCGGGGCAGGGGGCTTAACTATGGCTACACCTTC. Amino acids: CASSQDRGRGLNYGYTF.

Only a few counts were recorded for this clone. The chain is built from TRBV29-1 and TRBJ1-2; D is ambiguous. Between the trimmed V and J ends, which lost 0 bases and 10 bases, there was a span of 15 bases. The CDR3 sequence is 13 residues long. The germline gives CDR1 SQVTM, CDR2 ANQGSEA. CDR3 loop: CSVEERSRASYTF. The CDR3 bases are TGCAGCGTTGAAGAGAGGAGCCGGGCCTCCTACACCTTC.

V and J are TRBV27 and TRBJ1-6; D not resolved. Trimming shortened V by 5 bases and J by 9 bases, and 14 bases separated the two germline ends. Per the germline V gene, CDR1 is MNHEY and CDR2 is SMNVEV (reference sequence). This CDR3 is built from 14 residues. The CDR3 sequence: CASSPRTAISPLHF. CDR3 sequence (DNA): TGTGCCAGCAGTCCTCGGACGGCTATTTCACCCCTCCACTTT.

The chain employs TRBV10-3 and TRBJ1-1, with no clear D. The V end was cut by 2 bases, the J end by 8 bases, with 6 bases between. CDR1 and CDR2 (germline): ENHRY, SYGVKD. The CDR3 has 11 amino acids. The CDR3 loop reads CAISETREAFF. The CDR3 DNA follows: TGTGCCATCAGTGAGACCCGGGAAGCTTTCTTT.

This chain joins TRBV18 and TRBJ2-1, with a possible D match to TRBD2 (5 bases). This CDR3 has 14 residues. V lost 6 bases and J 5 bases, leaving 14 bases between the germline ends. Germline V gives CDR1 KGHSH, CDR2 LQKENI. The CDR3 region has the DNA TGTGCCAGCTCGCCGAGGGTGGTGGACAATGAGCAGTTCTTC. The encoded protein is CASSPRVVDNEQFF. Using reference TRBV18 and TRBJ2-1 for the parts outside the CDR3, the full variable domain is NAGVMQNPRHLVRRRGQEARLRCSPMKGHSHVYWYRQLPEEGLKFMVYLQKENIIDESGMPKERFSAEFPKEGPSILRIQQVVRGDSAAYFCASSPRVVDNEQFFGPGTRLTVL.

V is TRBV5-1 and J is TRBJ2-5; tentative D call: TRBD2 (6 bases). The CDR3 is 13 amino acids. The germline V gene encodes CDR1 SGHRS and CDR2 YFSETQ. V shed 6 bases and J shed 5 bases, with 14 bases lying between them. Written as DNA, the CDR3 is TGCGCCAGCACCCTCGTGGGGGGTGAGACCCAGTACTTC. Translating gives CASTLVGGETQYF.

The V and J genes are TRBV6-4 and TRBJ1-4; the D is unclear. The CDR3 is 13 amino acids. From germline, CDR1 is MRHNA and CDR2 SNTAGT. Trimming cost V 5 bases and J 4 bases, with 8 bases left between them. DNA for the CDR3: TGTGCCAGCAGTCAGAACAGTAATGAAAAACTGTTTTTT. Translation gives CASSQNSNEKLFF.

The chain has TRBV7-2 and TRBJ2-7; 9 bases agree with TRBD2. The CDR3 spans 15 residues. Per germline, CDR1 SGHTA and CDR2 FQGNSA. V lost 5 bases to trimming and J lost 6 bases; unmatched junction nucleotides: 11. CDR3 sequence reads: CASSPSSGRPLEQYF. The CDR3 nucleotides are TGTGCCAGCAGCCCCAGTAGCGGGAGACCCCTCGAGCAGTACTTC.

The V call is TRBV6-2 or TRBV6-3, the J call TRBJ2-7, with 11 bases aligning to TRBD1. V lost 2 bases to trimming and J lost 3 bases; unmatched junction nucleotides: 0. Germline V gene data show CDR1 as MNHEY and CDR2 as SVGEGT. There are 14 residues in the CDR3. The DNA for the CDR3 is TGTGCCAGCAGTTACGGGACAGGGGGCTACGAGCAGTACTTC. It codes for CASSYGTGGYEQYF.

This chain joins TRBV5-1 and TRBJ1-5; TRBD1 is a possible D gene (5 bases). Trimming pared 0 bases from V and 4 bases from J, leaving 8 bases between. Germline CDR1 SGHRS, CDR2 YFSETQ. The CDR3 is 14 amino acids. Written as DNA, the CDR3 is TGCGCCAGCAGCTTGGAGGGGCCGAATCAGCCCCAGCATTTT. Its protein is CASSLEGPNQPQHF.